A single sample gave rise to the 25 T cell receptor beta chains below, sequenced in a study of T-cell reconstitution after alpha-beta-depleted transplantation in children. The authors prepared the TCRbeta library with unique molecular identifiers. Each CDR3 protein is one row after TCRdb ran MiXCR on the PCR reads. The sample lists 150,000 to 200,000 distinct CDR3 sequences; approximately 6.8% were seen once. This sample comprised PBMCs from the stem cell graft donor, obtained from the stem cell graft. All receptors derive from a human donor who donated a stem cell graft to a child with Wiskott-Aldrich syndrome.

This clonotype was counted ten times or more. The rearrangement joins TRBV7-2 to TRBJ2-7, with a tentative D call TRBD2 (6 bases). In germline, CDR1 is SGHTA, CDR2 FQGNSA. This CDR3 has 13 amino acids. Trimming took off 3 bases at V and 5 bases at J, with 11 bases between the two ends. The DNA for the CDR3 is TGTGCCAGCAGCTTCGGGGGTAAGAACGAGCAGTACTTC. Its protein is CASSFGGKNEQYF.

This clonotype was observed at least ten times. The chain has TRBV5-4 and TRBJ2-1; 9 bases agree with TRBD1. The germline V gene encodes CDR1 SGHNT and CDR2 YYREEE (reference sequence). V shed 3 bases, J shed 3 bases, and the junction held 19 bases outside the gene matches. The CDR3 runs to 20 residues. The DNA of the CDR3 is TGTGCCAGCAGCTCGGGAACAGGGGGCGGAAGGGTGAGGAGCTACAATGAGCAGTTCTTC. Translating it yields CASSSGTGGGRVRSYNEQFF.

This clonotype was counted at least ten times. The CDR3 DNA reads as TGCAGCGTTGAGGATTCGGGACAAGGCATCAATGAGCAGTTCTTC. Translation: CSVEDSGQGINEQFF. V usage is TRBV29-1 and J usage is TRBJ2-1; D might be TRBD1 (6 bases). Trimming took 3 bases from V and 6 from J, leaving 18 bases between them. CDR3 length: 15 amino acids. Germline V lookup: CDR1 SQVTM, CDR2 ANQGSEA.

The table lists this clonotype with many counts. The chain couples TRBV24-1 to TRBJ2-1, with TRBD1 identical over 8 bases. The V segment lost 3 bases and the J segment 6 bases; nucleotides outside the gene matches: 9. The CDR3 consists of 16 residues. Looked up from germline, CDR1 is KGHDR and CDR2 is SFDVKD. The CDR3 loop is CATSDPQGEARNEQFF. For the CDR3, the DNA is TGTGCCACCAGTGATCCACAGGGGGAGGCGCGCAATGAGCAGTTCTTC.

This clonotype was picked up many times. The chain has TRBV6-5 and TRBJ1-2; unclear D gene. The V end was cut by 2 bases, the J end by 8 bases, with 12 bases between. The CDR3 is 13 amino acids. Germline CDR1 MNHEY, CDR2 SVGAGI. The CDR3 reads CASSYVRGGGYTF. Written as DNA, the CDR3 is TGTGCCAGCAGTTACGTCCGCGGTGGAGGCTACACCTTC.

In its sample, this clonotype was seen many times. The chain has TRBV7-2 and TRBJ1-6; D is unresolved. CDR1 and CDR2 from the germline V gene are SGHTA and FQGNSA. The V end lost 3 bases, the J end lost 2 bases, and 14 bases lay between the germline ends. This CDR3 region has 17 residues. In DNA, the CDR3 is TGTGCCAGCAGCTTCTTCGGGGTCCGGCCCTATAATTCACCCCTCCACTTT. Amino acids: CASSFFGVRPYNSPLHF.

This clonotype was recorded at least ten times. The V and J genes are TRBV29-1 and TRBJ2-1; D remains ambiguous. The V gene lost 4 bases and the J gene lost 2 bases, with 3 bases spanning the gap. The germline V gene has CDR1 SQVTM and CDR2 ANQGSEA. This CDR3 is 11 amino acids long. The CDR3 reads CSVAPYNEQFF. Written as DNA, the CDR3 is TGCAGCGTTGCACCCTACAATGAGCAGTTCTTC.

Ten or more counts support this clonotype. CDR3 sequence reads: CATSTDREISSGANVLTF. The DNA of the CDR3 is TGTGCCACCAGCACCGACAGGGAGATAAGCTCTGGGGCCAACGTCCTGACTTTC. The J gene is TRBJ2-6, the V gene TRBV15; 7 nucleotides line up with TRBD1. The V and J ends lost 4 bases and 0 bases, in that order; junction bases with no gene match: 9. The CDR3 runs 18 residues. Germline CDR1 is LNHNV and CDR2 is YYDKDF (reference sequence).

The chain links TRBV10-2 to TRBJ1-5; D is ambiguous. Trimming took 6 bases from V and 0 from J, leaving 12 bases between them. The CDR3 loop spans 15 amino acids. CDR1 is WSHSY, CDR2 SAAADI, per germline. In nucleotides, the CDR3 is TGCGCCAGCAGCAAACTGGACGGTAGCAATCAGCCCCAGCATTTT. The encoded protein is CASSKLDGSNQPQHF.

In its sample, this clonotype was seen many times. This rearrangement joins TRBV5-6 to TRBJ2-4, with D hard to call. The germline CDR1 and CDR2 sequences are SGHDT and YYEEEE. The CDR3 is 13 residues long. Between the trimmed V and J ends, which lost 3 bases and 3 bases, there was a span of 7 bases. This chain's CDR3 is CASSSSGKNIQYF. The DNA of the CDR3 is TGTGCCAGCAGCTCCTCAGGCAAAAACATTCAGTACTTC. Looking up the rest from reference TRBV5-6 and TRBJ2-4 gives the full variable domain: DAGVTQSPTHLIKTRGQQVTLRCSPKSGHDTVSWYQQALGQGPQFIFQYYEEEERQRGNFPDRFSGHQFPNYSSELNVNALLLGDSALYLCASSSSGKNIQYFGAGTRLSVL.

There are many counts of this clonotype. The chain joins TRBV7-9 to TRBJ2-1; D is undetermined. The germline V and J ends were trimmed by 4 bases and 6 bases, with 16 bases remaining between them. This CDR3 spans 15 amino acids. Germline V gene lookup returns CDR1 SEHNR and CDR2 FQNEAQ (reference sequence). In DNA form, the CDR3 reads TGTGCCAGCAGCTCTAGGCTCTGGATGGGCAATGAGCAGTTCTTC. Translated: CASSSRLWMGNEQFF.

At least ten counts were recorded for this clonotype. The V gene is TRBV7-2, the J gene TRBJ2-1; TRBD2 is a possible D gene (5 bases). The ends were cut back, 0 bases at V and 5 bases at J, with 8 bases in the middle. The CDR3 totals 14 residues. CDR1 and CDR2 from the germline V gene are SGHTA and FQGNSA. CDR3 residues: CASSLAGIHNEQFF. CDR3 coding DNA: TGTGCCAGCAGCTTAGCCGGGATTCACAATGAGCAGTTCTTC.

A few counts support this clonotype. The chain carries TRBV18 and TRBJ1-1; no firm D call. Trimming took 2 bases from V and 5 from J, leaving 12 bases between them. The CDR3 totals 14 residues. Per germline, CDR1 KGHSH and CDR2 LQKENI. DNA for the CDR3: TGTGCCAGCTCACCAGGGGTTAAAGGGACTGAAGCTTTCTTT. Protein sequence: CASSPGVKGTEAFF.

This clonotype was counted many times. The CDR3 here is CSVTSGTGDYGYTF. Written as DNA, the CDR3 is TGCAGCGTTACCTCCGGGACAGGGGACTATGGCTACACCTTC. The J gene is TRBJ1-2, the V gene TRBV29-1, with 10 bases aligning to TRBD1. Germline V lookup: CDR1 SQVTM, CDR2 ANQGSEA. V lost 5 bases, J lost 3 bases, and 6 bases stayed unmatched. The CDR3 is 14 residues long.

The chain combines TRBV5-4 with TRBJ2-1; 12 bases line up with TRBD2. CDR3 size: 15 residues. V lost 4 bases and J lost 4; bases outside the gene matches: 3. CDR1 is SGHNT, CDR2 YYREEE, per germline (reference sequence). The CDR3: CASSKTSGGYNEQFF. The DNA for the CDR3 is TGTGCCAGCAGCAAGACTAGCGGGGGTTACAATGAGCAGTTCTTC.

Ten or more counts support this clonotype. The rearrangement uses TRBV28 and TRBJ1-1; D not resolved. The V gene lost 11 bases and the J gene lost 1 base, with 17 bases spanning the gap. Germline CDR1 reads MDHEN; CDR2 reads SYDVKM. The CDR3 totals 14 residues. The CDR3: CAGQEEAWNTEAFF. CDR3 DNA: TGTGCCGGCCAAGAGGAGGCCTGGAACACTGAAGCTTTCTTT.

This clonotype appeared a few times. The chain carries TRBV3-1 and TRBJ2-2; 9 nucleotides align to TRBD2. V lost 4 bases, J lost 5 bases, and 14 bases stayed unmatched. The CDR3 sequence is 18 residues long. Germline V gene sequence: CDR1 LGHDT, CDR2 YNNKEL (reference sequence). The CDR3 DNA sequence: TGTGCCAGCAGCCCTCGGGATGCGCGGGGGGGCCGAACCGGGGAGCTGTTTTTT. It is translated as CASSPRDARGGRTGELFF.

V is TRBV20-1 and J is TRBJ1-3, with D tentatively TRBD1 (5 bases). Germline V gene data show CDR1 as DFQATT and CDR2 as SNEGSKA (reference sequence). Deletions cut 0 bases from V and 0 bases from J, with 9 bases between. This CDR3 is built from 15 residues. This CDR3 is CSARDPTGSGNTIYF. CDR3 bases: TGCAGTGCTAGAGATCCCACAGGCTCTGGAAACACCATATATTTT.

In the case of this clonotype: Compared with germline, one end of the junction differs, possibly owing to a read error. The gene calls are TRBV12-3 or TRBV12-4 and TRBJ2-1; 7 bases map to TRBD2. The CDR3 has 19 amino acids. The CDR3 region has the DNA TGTGCCATCAGTTTAGATCGGAGACTAGCAGAACGCTCCTACAATGAGCAGTTCTTC. It is translated as CAISLDRRLAERSYNEQFF.

CDR3 bases: TGCAGCGTTGGGGGACAGGGCCCGAACACTGAAGCTTTCTTT. Amino acid sequence: CSVGGQGPNTEAFF. The chain links TRBV29-1 to TRBJ1-1, with 9 bases fitting TRBD1. CDR1 and CDR2 (germline): SQVTM, ANQGSEA. The CDR3 runs to 14 residues. With V trimmed by 4 bases and J by 1 base, 4 bases remained unmatched. Full variable domain (missing parts from reference TRBV29-1 and TRBJ1-1): SAVISQKPSRDICQRGTSLTIQCQVDSQVTMMFWYRQQPGQSLTLIATANQGSEATYESGFVIDKFPISRPNLTFSTLTVSNMSPEDSSIYLCSVGGQGPNTEAFFGQGTRLTVV.

This clonotype was picked up a small number of times. The chain uses TRBV5-5 and TRBJ2-6; no reliable D call. Germline V gives CDR1 SGHKS, CDR2 YYEKEE (reference sequence). V dropped 5 bases and J dropped 3 bases, with 15 bases sitting between them. The CDR3 loop spans 16 amino acids. The CDR3: CASSQRAGVGANVLTF. CDR3 nucleotides: TGTGCCAGCAGTCAACGTGCTGGGGTTGGGGCCAACGTCCTGACTTTC.

This clonotype was recorded at least ten times. V is TRBV5-1 and J is TRBJ2-2, with TRBD2 identical over 9 bases. CDR1 and CDR2 from the germline V gene are SGHRS and YFSETQ. The CDR3 runs 16 residues. V lost 4 bases, J lost 3 bases, and 7 bases stayed unmatched. The CDR3 protein is CASSRGTSGYTGELFF. CDR3 nucleotide sequence: TGCGCCAGCAGCAGGGGCACTAGCGGGTACACCGGGGAGCTGTTTTTT. Combining the CDR3 with reference TRBV5-1 and TRBJ2-2 gives the whole variable domain KAGVTQTPRYLIKTRGQQVTLSCSPISGHRSVSWYQQTPGQGLQFLFEYFSETQRNKGNFPGRFSGRQFSNSRSEMNVSTLELGDSALYLCASSRGTSGYTGELFFGEGSRLTVL.

This clonotype was seen repeatedly, ten times or more. The J gene is TRBJ2-1, the V gene TRBV12-3 or TRBV12-4; the D gene is possibly TRBD1 (6 bases). Trimming shortened V by 0 bases and J by 6 bases, and 9 bases separated the two germline ends. The CDR3 runs to 14 residues. The CDR3, as DNA: TGTGCCAGCAGTTTAGCGGGACACGCCAATGAGCAGTTCTTC. Protein: CASSLAGHANEQFF.

There are many counts of this clonotype. The rearrangement links TRBV29-1 to TRBJ2-5; the D gene is possibly TRBD1 (6 bases). Trimming pared 4 bases from V and 5 bases from J, leaving 11 bases between. This CDR3 contains 12 residues. The germline V gene encodes CDR1 SQVTM and CDR2 ANQGSEA. The CDR3 DNA follows: TGCAGCGTTGTCTTCAGGGGCGAGACCCAGTACTTC. This sequence encodes CSVVFRGETQYF.

This clonotype was detected many times. The V gene is TRBV7-2, the J gene TRBJ1-5; D remains ambiguous. Germline assignment: CDR1 SGHTA and CDR2 FQGNSA. The ends were cut back, 1 base at V and 2 bases at J, with 9 bases in the middle. This CDR3 region has 15 residues. The CDR3 here is CASSLGGGGNQPQHF. The CDR3 nucleotides read TGTGCCAGCAGCTTAGGGGGTGGAGGCAATCAGCCCCAGCATTTT.